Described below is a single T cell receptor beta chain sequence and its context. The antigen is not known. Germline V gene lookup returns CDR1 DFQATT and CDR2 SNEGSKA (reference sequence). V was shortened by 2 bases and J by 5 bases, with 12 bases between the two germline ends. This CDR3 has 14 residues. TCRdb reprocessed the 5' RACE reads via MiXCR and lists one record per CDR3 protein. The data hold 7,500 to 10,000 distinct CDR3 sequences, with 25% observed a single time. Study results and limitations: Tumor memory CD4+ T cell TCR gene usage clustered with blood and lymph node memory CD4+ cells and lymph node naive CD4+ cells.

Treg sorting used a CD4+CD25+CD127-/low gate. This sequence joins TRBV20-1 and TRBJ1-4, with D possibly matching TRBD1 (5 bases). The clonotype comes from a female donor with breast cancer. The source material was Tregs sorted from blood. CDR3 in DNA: TGCAGTGCTAGATCTGGGACCTGGAATGAAAAACTGTTTTTT. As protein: CSARSGTWNEKLFF.